A selection of T cell receptor beta chains follows, all from one sample in a study of T cell responses to AZD1222 COVID-19 vaccine. This table comes from immunoSEQ multiplex PCR, and its TCRdb copy is limited to in-frame clones, with some not included. The data show fewer than 150,000 clones, roughly 90% seen once. Here the sequenced sample was peripheral blood, taken 28 days after the second AZD1222 dose. The receptors here all came from an adult who received the AZD1222 COVID-19 vaccine. Each CDR3 is given with its conserved first and last residue. Fields, in order: J gene, D gene, V gene, clone size, CDR3 DNA, CDR3 protein. A D gene is named only where the DNA matches it firmly. Size values are once, few and many counts, or a class for expanded clones, and some rows have none.

j_gene: TRBJ2-5
d_gene: -
v_gene: TRBV5-1
abundance: once
CDR3nt: TGCGCCAGCAGCTTGGATGGGGAGACCCAGTACTTC
CDR3aa: CASSLDGETQYF

j_gene: TRBJ2-5
d_gene: -
v_gene: TRBV5-1
abundance: -
CDR3nt: TGCGCCAGCAGCACCACCCCAGGTCAAGAGACCCAGTACTTC
CDR3aa: CASSTTPGQETQYF

j_gene: TRBJ1-6
d_gene: -
v_gene: TRBV7-8
abundance: -
CDR3nt: TGTGCCAGCAGCGCCTTGGGGGGCTCGGATAATTCACCCCTCCACTTT
CDR3aa: CASSALGGSDNSPLHF

j_gene: TRBJ2-2
d_gene: -
v_gene: TRBV28
abundance: -
CDR3nt: TGTGCCAGCATTCCTCAGCAAACCGGGGAGCTGTTTTTT
CDR3aa: CASIPQQTGELFF

j_gene: TRBJ1-6
d_gene: TRBD1
v_gene: TRBV6-2/TRBV6-3
abundance: -
CDR3nt: TGTGCCAGCAGCCCGGGGACAGCCAAAAATTCACCCCTCCACTTT
CDR3aa: CASSPGTAKNSPLHF

j_gene: TRBJ2-1
d_gene: -
v_gene: TRBV9
abundance: -
CDR3nt: TGTGCCAGCAGCCCTTTTGGCCAATCCAATGAGCAGTTCTTC
CDR3aa: CASSPFGQSNEQFF

j_gene: TRBJ1-4
d_gene: TRBD1
v_gene: TRBV18
abundance: -
CDR3nt: TGTGCCAGCTCACCGTTACAGGGGGCGAATGAAAAACTGTTTTTT
CDR3aa: CASSPLQGANEKLFF

j_gene: TRBJ2-5
d_gene: -
v_gene: TRBV5-1
abundance: -
CDR3nt: TGCGCCAGCAGCTTACAGAGTTTCGTACCTACTACCCAAGAGACCCAGTACTTC
CDR3aa: CASSLQSFVPTTQETQYF

j_gene: TRBJ1-2
d_gene: -
v_gene: TRBV6-2/TRBV6-3
abundance: -
CDR3nt: TGTGCCAGCAGTTACTCAACAGCTCCCCAGAAGTATGGCTACACCTTC
CDR3aa: CASSYSTAPQKYGYTF

j_gene: TRBJ2-2
d_gene: TRBD1
v_gene: TRBV6-5
abundance: -
CDR3nt: TGTGCCAGCAGTTATCGGGGACAGGGGAACACCGGGGAGCTGTTTTTT
CDR3aa: CASSYRGQGNTGELFF

j_gene: TRBJ1-5
d_gene: -
v_gene: TRBV27
abundance: -
CDR3nt: TGTGCCAGCAGTTTATATGCAGGACTTAATAGCAATCAGCCCCAGCATTTT
CDR3aa: CASSLYAGLNSNQPQHF

j_gene: TRBJ1-2
d_gene: -
v_gene: TRBV4-2
abundance: -
CDR3nt: TGTGCCAGCAGCCAAGTCACTGGGGGACCCGCTACCTATGGCTACACCTTC
CDR3aa: CASSQVTGGPATYGYTF

j_gene: TRBJ2-3
d_gene: TRBD2
v_gene: TRBV2
abundance: -
CDR3nt: TGTGCCAGCAGAATGGGGGGACTAGCGGGAGGCACAGATACGCAGTATTTT
CDR3aa: CASRMGGLAGGTDTQYF

j_gene: TRBJ1-5
d_gene: -
v_gene: TRBV6-1
abundance: -
CDR3nt: TGTGCCAGCAGTGAACAGGGTTGGGGAAGTAATCAGCCCCAGCATTTT
CDR3aa: CASSEQGWGSNQPQHF

j_gene: TRBJ2-1
d_gene: TRBD2
v_gene: TRBV24-1
abundance: -
CDR3nt: TGTGCCACCAGGGGGACTAGCGGGAAATACAATGAGCAGTTCTTC
CDR3aa: CATRGTSGKYNEQFF

j_gene: TRBJ1-5
d_gene: -
v_gene: TRBV6-1
abundance: -
CDR3nt: TGTGCCAGCAGTGAAGACAGGGTCCAGCCCCAGCATTTT
CDR3aa: CASSEDRVQPQHF

j_gene: TRBJ1-6
d_gene: -
v_gene: TRBV25-1
abundance: -
CDR3nt: TGTGCCAGCAGTGAGGTACAGGGTAATTCACCCCTCCACTTT
CDR3aa: CASSEVQGNSPLHF

j_gene: TRBJ1-3
d_gene: -
v_gene: TRBV14
abundance: -
CDR3nt: TGTGCCACGTTGGGGGCTTCGGGAAACACCATATATTTT
CDR3aa: CATLGASGNTIYF

j_gene: TRBJ1-1
d_gene: -
v_gene: TRBV28
abundance: -
CDR3nt: TGTGCCAGCAGTCCCAGGATGAACACTGAAGCTTTCTTT
CDR3aa: CASSPRMNTEAFF

j_gene: TRBJ1-4
d_gene: -
v_gene: TRBV30
abundance: -
CDR3nt: TGTGCCTGGAGTGATTGGGGTTACAATGAAAAACTGTTTTTT
CDR3aa: CAWSDWGYNEKLFF

j_gene: TRBJ1-1
d_gene: -
v_gene: TRBV6-1
abundance: -
CDR3nt: TGTGCCAGCAGTCCCAACCAGGGTGGGTCTCAAGCTTTCTTT
CDR3aa: CASSPNQGGSQAFF

j_gene: TRBJ2-7
d_gene: TRBD1
v_gene: TRBV28
abundance: -
CDR3nt: TGTGCCAGCAGGGCTGAGGGTCCAGGGGGAGCCGGCGAGCAGTACTTC
CDR3aa: CASRAEGPGGAGEQYF

j_gene: TRBJ1-6
d_gene: -
v_gene: TRBV5-6
abundance: -
CDR3nt: TGTGCCAGCAGCTTGGTACAGGCGGCAGATTCACCCCTCCACTTT
CDR3aa: CASSLVQAADSPLHF

j_gene: TRBJ1-6
d_gene: -
v_gene: TRBV7-9
abundance: -
CDR3nt: TGTGCCAGCAGCTTAACCCAGGTAGGGGATTCACCCCTCCACTTT
CDR3aa: CASSLTQVGDSPLHF

j_gene: TRBJ2-5
d_gene: -
v_gene: TRBV7-9
abundance: -
CDR3nt: TGTGCCAGCAGCTTAGGGTTGTCTCGAGAGACCCAGTACTTC
CDR3aa: CASSLGLSRETQYF

j_gene: TRBJ2-5
d_gene: TRBD1
v_gene: TRBV19
abundance: -
CDR3nt: TGTGCCTCCGCCGAGGTAGGGGGCCGAGAGACCCAGTACTTC
CDR3aa: CASAEVGGRETQYF

j_gene: TRBJ1-2
d_gene: -
v_gene: TRBV7-8
abundance: -
CDR3nt: TGTGCCAGCAGCTTAGTTAGAGGGATTTATGGCTACACCTTC
CDR3aa: CASSLVRGIYGYTF

j_gene: TRBJ1-1
d_gene: -
v_gene: TRBV5-8
abundance: once
CDR3nt: TGTGCCAGCGGGCCACAGGGATGGAACACTGAAGCTTTCTTT
CDR3aa: CASGPQGWNTEAFF

j_gene: TRBJ1-6
d_gene: -
v_gene: TRBV14
abundance: -
CDR3nt: TGTGCCAGCAGCACCCGACAGGCCGGAACACCCCTCCACTTT
CDR3aa: CASSTRQAGTPLHF

j_gene: TRBJ2-7
d_gene: TRBD1
v_gene: TRBV11-2
abundance: -
CDR3nt: TGTGCCAGCAGCCTTAGGGGGCCTAGCTCCTACGAGCAGTACTTC
CDR3aa: CASSLRGPSSYEQYF

j_gene: TRBJ2-1
d_gene: -
v_gene: TRBV30
abundance: -
CDR3nt: TGTGCCTGGAAAGGAGGGGGGAGCTGGGGCTACAATGAGCAGTTCTTC
CDR3aa: CAWKGGGSWGYNEQFF

j_gene: TRBJ1-5
d_gene: -
v_gene: TRBV5-6
abundance: -
CDR3nt: TGTGCCAGCAGCTTGGACAGGATAGCCCAGCATTTT
CDR3aa: CASSLDRIAQHF

j_gene: TRBJ1-5
d_gene: -
v_gene: TRBV2
abundance: few
CDR3nt: TGTGCCAGCAGTGACAGGGAGAGCAATCAGCCCCAGCATTTT
CDR3aa: CASSDRESNQPQHF

j_gene: TRBJ2-7
d_gene: TRBD1
v_gene: TRBV10-3
abundance: -
CDR3nt: TGTGCCATCAAATCCGCCGGGACAGGGTACGAGCAGTACTTC
CDR3aa: CAIKSAGTGYEQYF

j_gene: TRBJ2-7
d_gene: -
v_gene: TRBV6-1
abundance: -
CDR3nt: TGTGCCAGCAGTGACAGGGGAGGGCCCTCCTACGAGCAGTACTTC
CDR3aa: CASSDRGGPSYEQYF

j_gene: TRBJ2-2
d_gene: TRBD2
v_gene: TRBV9
abundance: -
CDR3nt: TGTGCCAGCAGCGCGACTAGCGGTCTTACCGGGGAGCTGTTTTTT
CDR3aa: CASSATSGLTGELFF